This T cell receptor (beta chain) was captured in a study of T cell responses to AZD1222 COVID-19 vaccine. Whole-study context: Researchers grouped second doses given at about 4 or about 12 weeks into one pool.

This clone has just one count. Its antigen is unknown. Generated by immunoSEQ multiplex PCR, the TCRdb table keeps only in-frame clones and is missing some. Here the sample spans more than 100,000 clones, 90% to 95% being singletons. There are 19 residues in the CDR3. Trimming took off 5 bases at V and 0 bases at J, with 21 bases between the two ends. Germline assignment: CDR1 SGHRS and CDR2 YFSETQ. Broader study findings: Clonal diversity was possibly underestimated, and white British individuals and females predominated among donors. Spike was spanned by vaccine-associated CD4 TCRs, which were dominant at 160-218 and 743-854.

The source is an adult in good health. The sample was peripheral blood, taken on day 0 of AZD1222 vaccination. The chain links TRBV5-1 to TRBJ2-6; D not certain. The CDR3 coding sequence is TGCGCCAGCAGTCTGATGGGCCTCTTGTCTTCCTCTGGGGCCAACGTCCTGACTTTC. The encoded protein is CASSLMGLLSSSGANVLTF.